Listed below are T cell receptor beta chains from one sample, sequenced in a study of T cells in localized non-small cell lung cancer. Clones were read by immunoSEQ multiplex PCR, and TCRdb kept only the in-frame ones, dropping some. The table has over 10,000 clones, under 90% seen once. The sequencing used peripheral blood, collected before any cancer treatment. The receptors derive from a male donor at least 60 years old with stage I lung adenocarcinoma. Each CDR3 is given with its conserved first and last residue. D genes are given only for firm matches. Clone size is shown for a subset of rows, as once, few, many or a class of expanded clone.

D gene	clone size	V gene	J gene	CDR3 DNA	CDR3 protein
NA	NA	TRBV5-1	TRBJ2-2	TGCGCCAGCAGCTTGATCGTCAGGGCCAACACCGGGGAGCTGTTTTTT	CASSLIVRANTGELFF
NA	NA	TRBV6-5	TRBJ1-1	NA	CASSSSTPGAFF
NA	NA	TRBV10-1	TRBJ1-2	TGCGCCAGCACTCCAAGGACCCCTCTCAACTATGGCTACACCTTC	CASTPRTPLNYGYTF
NA	NA	TRBV11-3	TRBJ1-1	TGTGTCAGCAAGGCGAGGGGGAACACTGAAGCTTTCTTT	CVSKARGNTEAFF
NA	NA	TRBV5-1	TRBJ2-1	TGCGCCAGCAGCTTGTCGCAGGGTAACCGCAATGAGCAGTTCTTC	CASSLSQGNRNEQFF
NA	NA	TRBV5-1	TRBJ2-2	TGCGCCAGCAGCCCCGGCGCCCTCTTCACCGGGGAGCTGTTTTTT	CASSPGALFTGELFF
NA	few	TRBV11-3	TRBJ1-6	TGTGCCAGCAGCTTATACGTGGGTCCACCCCTCCACTTT	CASSLYVGPPLHF
TRBD1	NA	TRBV5-1	TRBJ1-4	TGCGCCAGCAGCTGGGGGACAGTGCTTGGGGAAAAACTGTTTTTT	CASSWGTVLGEKLFF
NA	few	TRBV27	TRBJ2-7	TGTGCCAGCAGTTTAAGATTGGGGATCTCCTACGAGCAGTACTTC	CASSLRLGISYEQYF
NA	NA	TRBV6-5	TRBJ1-1	TGTGCCAGCAGTTACTTGGACAGGAACACTGAAGCTTTCTTT	CASSYLDRNTEAFF
NA	NA	TRBV9	TRBJ1-5	TGTGCCAGCAGCGACGCGGGTAGCAATCAGCCCCAGCATTTT	CASSDAGSNQPQHF
TRBD1	NA	TRBV28	TRBJ1-4	TGTGCCAGCACCTCCGGGACAGGGGTTGAAAAACTGTTTTTT	CASTSGTGVEKLFF
NA	NA	TRBV4-2	TRBJ2-1	TGTGCCAGCAGCCAAGCCCCCCCGGGGGCCAGCTCCTACAATGAGCAGTTCTTC	CASSQAPPGASSYNEQFF
NA	few	TRBV7-3	TRBJ2-7	TGTGCCAGCAGCCCGTCGGACGAGCACTACGAGCAGTACTTC	CASSPSDEHYEQYF
TRBD1	once	TRBV20-1	TRBJ1-5	TGCAGTACAGGGGCGAATCAGCCCCAGCATTTT	CSTGANQPQHF
NA	once	TRBV7-2	TRBJ1-5	TGTGCCAGCAGCTTGACCTCGACAAATCAGCCCCAGCATTTT	CASSLTSTNQPQHF
TRBD1	once	TRBV5-1	TRBJ1-1	TGCGCCAGTACCGGGACAGGGGGTAGCACTGAAGCTTTCTTT	CASTGTGGSTEAFF
NA	NA	TRBV5-4	TRBJ1-5	TGTGCCAGCAGCTTGGGGACGGGAAACAATCAGCCCCAGCATTTT	CASSLGTGNNQPQHF
NA	once	TRBV7-9	TRBJ2-5	TGTGCCAGCAGCTTCGGGGAAGGGACCCAGTACTTC	CASSFGEGTQYF
TRBD1	NA	TRBV11-1	TRBJ1-2	TGTGCCAGCAGCTCATGGACAGGGGATAATTATGGCTACACCTTC	CASSSWTGDNYGYTF
NA	NA	TRBV29-1	TRBJ2-1	TGCAGCGGCTCCTTTAGATCGGGTGAGCAGTTCTTC	CSGSFRSGEQFF
TRBD1	NA	TRBV11-2	TRBJ1-2	TGTGCCAGCAGCCGAGACGAGACAGGGGGTTATGTCTATGGCTACACCTTC	CASSRDETGGYVYGYTF
NA	once	TRBV27	TRBJ1-4	TGTGCCAGCACCACGGTTCGGGACGGAGGCGAAAAACTGTTTTTT	CASTTVRDGGEKLFF
TRBD1	NA	TRBV19	TRBJ1-6	TGTGCCAGTACCACGGGACAGTTGGGAGCTTCACCCCTCCACTTT	CASTTGQLGASPLHF
NA	NA	TRBV11-3	TRBJ2-4	TGTGCCAGCAGCTTCCTAGGGGCCTCAGACATTCAGTACTTC	CASSFLGASDIQYF
NA	NA	TRBV19	TRBJ1-1	TGTGCCAGTAGTGATGGCGGACGGTCGAACACTGAAGCTTTCTTT	CASSDGGRSNTEAFF
NA	NA	TRBV7-2	TRBJ1-1	TGTGCCAGCAGCTTAATGTCGGGGGGTGAAGCTTTCTTT	CASSLMSGGEAFF
TRBD1	few	TRBV7-6	TRBJ1-4	TGTGCCAGCAGCCCAAGGACAGGGCTGAGTAATGAAAAACTGTTTTTT	CASSPRTGLSNEKLFF
TRBD1	NA	TRBV5-4	TRBJ1-2	TGTGCCAGCAGCTTTGGGGGGACAGCCCTTAACTATGGCTACACCTTC	CASSFGGTALNYGYTF
NA	NA	TRBV5-6	TRBJ2-5	TGTGCCAGCAGCTTGAGGGTCACTACCCAAGAGACCCAGTACTTC	CASSLRVTTQETQYF
NA	NA	TRBV5-8	TRBJ1-5	TGTGCCAGCAGCCCCTATGGTCAGCCCCAGCATTTT	CASSPYGQPQHF
TRBD1	NA	TRBV28	TRBJ2-4	TGTGCCAGCAGAAGGACAGGACAAAACATTCAGTACTTC	CASRRTGQNIQYF
NA	once	TRBV7-2	TRBJ2-1	TGTGCCAGCAGCTTAGGGCAGGGAAATGAGCAGTTCTTC	CASSLGQGNEQFF
NA	NA	TRBV29-1	TRBJ1-2	TGCAGCGGCTACGACCGGGACGTGGACTATGGCTACACCTTC	CSGYDRDVDYGYTF
NA	NA	TRBV7-2	TRBJ1-2	TGTGCCAGCAGCTTAGCCGGTATTGGGTGGGGAGGATATGGCTACACCTTC	CASSLAGIGWGGYGYTF
TRBD1	NA	TRBV25-1	TRBJ2-6	TGTGCCAGCAGTTCCGGGACAGGCCTACACTCTGGGGCCAACGTCCTGACTTTC	CASSSGTGLHSGANVLTF
NA	once	TRBV5-1	TRBJ1-2	TGCGCCAGCAGCCTAGGGGGGCCCTATGGCTACACCTTC	CASSLGGPYGYTF
NA	NA	TRBV5-8	TRBJ1-1	TGTGCCAGCAGCTTGAACAGTATGAACACTGAAGCTTTCTTT	CASSLNSMNTEAFF
TRBD1	once	TRBV28	TRBJ1-5	TGTGCCAGCAGGACACAGGGGAATCAGCCCCAGCATTTT	CASRTQGNQPQHF
NA	NA	TRBV27	TRBJ2-7	TGTGCCAGCAGCCTGACAAGGAGCTCCTACGAGCAGTACTTC	CASSLTRSSYEQYF
TRBD1	NA	TRBV18	TRBJ1-4	TGTGCCAGCTCACCACCTTCTGGGACAGGGCGTTTCAGTGGTAATGAAAAACTGTTTTTT	CASSPPSGTGRFSGNEKLFF
NA	NA	TRBV5-1	TRBJ2-5	TGCGCCAGCACCTCCCTGCAGGGCGGAGAGACCCAGTACTTC	CASTSLQGGETQYF
NA	NA	TRBV7-2	TRBJ2-7	TGTGCCAGCAGCTTAGGTAAAGTCTACGAGCAGTACTTC	CASSLGKVYEQYF
NA	NA	TRBV5-4	TRBJ1-2	TGTGCCAGCAGCTTTGGGGGCGCCGGCTACACCTTC	CASSFGGAGYTF
TRBD2	NA	TRBV9	TRBJ2-1	TGTGCCAGCAGCCGGGGGGTAGAGAACAATGAGCAGTTCTTC	CASSRGVENNEQFF
NA	NA	TRBV27	TRBJ1-2	TGTGCCAGCAGTGCTCAGGGAAGTAACTATGGCTACACCTTC	CASSAQGSNYGYTF
NA	few	TRBV18	TRBJ1-5	TGTGCCAGCTCACCACCGGATCGGAATCAGCCCCAGCATTTT	CASSPPDRNQPQHF
TRBD2	NA	TRBV28	TRBJ2-1	TGTGCCAGCAGTTTAAGGACTAGTGAGCAGTTCTTC	CASSLRTSEQFF
TRBD1	NA	TRBV10-3	TRBJ1-2	TGTGCCATCAGTGCTGACCGGGACAGGCCCCAAACTAACTATGGCTACACCTTC	CAISADRDRPQTNYGYTF
NA	NA	TRBV6-1	TRBJ2-1	TGTGCCAGCAGTGGGGGTTTGTTGGACAATGAGCAGTTCTTC	CASSGGLLDNEQFF
NA	NA	TRBV6-5	TRBJ2-3	TGTGCCAGCAGGCAGGGTAGCACAGATACGCAGTATTTT	CASRQGSTDTQYF
NA	NA	TRBV11-2	TRBJ2-7	TGTGCCAGCAGCTCTTTGCGACAGGACGAGCAGTACTTC	CASSSLRQDEQYF
NA	NA	TRBV7-2	TRBJ2-1	TGTGCCAGCAGCTTAGATGCGGGAAGTGTGAGCAATGAGCAGTTCTTC	CASSLDAGSVSNEQFF
NA	once	TRBV2	TRBJ1-2	TGTGCCAGCAGCGAAAACAAAGCGGGCTACACCTTC	CASSENKAGYTF
NA	NA	TRBV2	TRBJ2-7	TGTGCCAGCAGTGCCAGCCCCTACGAGCAGTACTTC	CASSASPYEQYF
NA	NA	TRBV11-1	TRBJ1-6	TGTGCCAGCAGCCTCCGTGGTTGGGTAAATTCACCCCTCCACTTT	CASSLRGWVNSPLHF
NA	NA	TRBV5-1	TRBJ1-2	TGCGCCAGCAGCTTGGCCAGAACAGGGAGGAAGGCTAACTATGGCTACACCTTC	CASSLARTGRKANYGYTF
TRBD1	NA	TRBV2	TRBJ1-6	TGTGCCAGCCTCCTTCCTTCATACAGGGGAATAAGATTGTCACCCCTCCACTTT	CASLLPSYRGIRLSPLHF